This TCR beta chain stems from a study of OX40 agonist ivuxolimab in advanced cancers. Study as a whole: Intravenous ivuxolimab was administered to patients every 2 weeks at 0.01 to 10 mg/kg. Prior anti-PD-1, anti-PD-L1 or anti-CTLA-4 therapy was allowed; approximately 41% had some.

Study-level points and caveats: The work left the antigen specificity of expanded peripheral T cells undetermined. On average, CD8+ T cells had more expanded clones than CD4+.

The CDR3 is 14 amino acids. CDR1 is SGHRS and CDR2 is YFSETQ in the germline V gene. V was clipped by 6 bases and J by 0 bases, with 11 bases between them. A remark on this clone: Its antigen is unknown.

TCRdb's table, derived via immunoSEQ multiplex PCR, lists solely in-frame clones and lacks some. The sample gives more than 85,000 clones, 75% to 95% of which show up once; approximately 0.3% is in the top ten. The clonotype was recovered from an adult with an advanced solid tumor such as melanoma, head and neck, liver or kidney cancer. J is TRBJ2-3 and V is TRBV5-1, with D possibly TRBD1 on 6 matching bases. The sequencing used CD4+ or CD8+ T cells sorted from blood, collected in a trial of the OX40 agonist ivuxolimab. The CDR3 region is CASTPGTSTDTQYF. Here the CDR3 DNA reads TGCGCCAGCACGCCGGGGACAAGCACAGATACGCAGTATTTT.